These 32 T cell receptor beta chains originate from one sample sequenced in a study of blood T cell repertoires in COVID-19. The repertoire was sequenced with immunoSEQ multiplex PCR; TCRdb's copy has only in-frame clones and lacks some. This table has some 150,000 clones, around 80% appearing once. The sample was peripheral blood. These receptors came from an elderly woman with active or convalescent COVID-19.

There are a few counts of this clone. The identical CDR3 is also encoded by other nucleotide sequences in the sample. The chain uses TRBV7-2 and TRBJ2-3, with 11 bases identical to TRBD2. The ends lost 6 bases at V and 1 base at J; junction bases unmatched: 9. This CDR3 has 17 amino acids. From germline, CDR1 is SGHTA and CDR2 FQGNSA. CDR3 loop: CASRPGTSGTRTDTQYF. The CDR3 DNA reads TGTGCCAGCAGGCCTGGGACTAGCGGAACCCGCACAGATACGCAGTATTTT.

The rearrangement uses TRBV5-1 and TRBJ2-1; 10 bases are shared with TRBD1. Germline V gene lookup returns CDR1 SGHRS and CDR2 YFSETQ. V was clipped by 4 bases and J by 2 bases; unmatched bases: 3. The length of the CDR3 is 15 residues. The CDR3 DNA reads TGCGCCAGCAGCACAGGACAGGGGGCCTACAATGAGCAGTTCTTC. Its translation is CASSTGQGAYNEQFF.

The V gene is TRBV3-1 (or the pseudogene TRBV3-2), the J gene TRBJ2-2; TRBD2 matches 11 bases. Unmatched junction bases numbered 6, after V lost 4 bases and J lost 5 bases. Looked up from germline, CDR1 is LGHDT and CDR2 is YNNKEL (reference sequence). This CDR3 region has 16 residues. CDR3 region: CASSRDVAGGTGELFF. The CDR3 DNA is TGTGCCAGCAGCCGAGACGTAGCGGGGGGGACCGGGGAGCTGTTTTTT.

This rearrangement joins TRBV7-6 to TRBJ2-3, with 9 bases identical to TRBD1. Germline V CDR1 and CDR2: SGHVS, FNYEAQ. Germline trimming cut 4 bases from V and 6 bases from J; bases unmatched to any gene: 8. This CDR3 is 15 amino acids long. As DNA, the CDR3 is TGTGCCAGCAGCTCCGGACAGGGGAGATCGGATACGCAGTATTTT. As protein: CASSSGQGRSDTQYF.

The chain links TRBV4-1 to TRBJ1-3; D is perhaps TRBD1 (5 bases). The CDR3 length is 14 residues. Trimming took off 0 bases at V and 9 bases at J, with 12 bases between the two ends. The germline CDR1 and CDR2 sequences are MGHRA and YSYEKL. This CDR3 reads CASSQDQGRSTIYF. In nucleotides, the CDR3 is TGCGCCAGCAGCCAAGACCAGGGTCGGAGCACCATATATTTT.

The CDR3 loop is CASSEEQGFGGYTF. The CDR3 DNA reads as TGTGCCAGCAGTGAAGAACAGGGATTCGGCGGCTACACCTTC. V usage is TRBV2 and J usage is TRBJ1-2; D might be TRBD1 (6 bases). The V and J ends lost 1 base and 8 bases respectively, with 14 bases between them. The CDR3 spans 14 residues. Per germline, CDR1 SNHLY and CDR2 FYNNEI.

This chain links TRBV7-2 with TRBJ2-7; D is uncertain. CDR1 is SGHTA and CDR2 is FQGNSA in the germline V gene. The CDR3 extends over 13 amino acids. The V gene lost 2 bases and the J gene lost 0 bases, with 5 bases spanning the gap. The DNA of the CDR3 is TGTGCCAGCAGCTTATCTATCTCCTACGAGCAGTACTTC. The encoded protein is CASSLSISYEQYF.

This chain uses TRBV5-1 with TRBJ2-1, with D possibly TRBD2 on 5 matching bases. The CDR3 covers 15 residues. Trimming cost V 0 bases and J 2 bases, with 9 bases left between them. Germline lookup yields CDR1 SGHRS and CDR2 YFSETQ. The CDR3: CASSLELATYNEQFF. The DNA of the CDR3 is TGCGCCAGCAGCTTGGAGTTAGCGACCTACAATGAGCAGTTCTTC.

The CDR3 sequence: CASSLVADGTGNTIYF. DNA of the CDR3: TGCGCCAGCAGCTTGGTGGCGGATGGAACTGGAAACACCATATATTTT. The chain joins TRBV5-1 to TRBJ1-3; unclear D gene. Germline V lookup: CDR1 SGHRS, CDR2 YFSETQ. Trimming stripped 0 bases from V and 2 bases from J, with 12 bases between. The CDR3 spans 16 residues.

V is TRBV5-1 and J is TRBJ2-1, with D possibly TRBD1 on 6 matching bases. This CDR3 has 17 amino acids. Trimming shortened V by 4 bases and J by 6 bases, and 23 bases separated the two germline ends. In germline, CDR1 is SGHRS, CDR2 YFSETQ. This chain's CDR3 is CASSPDRRISPPNEQFF. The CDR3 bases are TGCGCCAGCAGCCCAGACAGGAGAATAAGTCCCCCCAATGAGCAGTTCTTC.

The CDR3: CASSAYRENTEAFF. The CDR3 DNA is TGTGCCAGCAGCGCATACAGGGAGAACACTGAAGCTTTCTTT. This sequence joins TRBV9 and TRBJ1-1, with a possible D match to TRBD1 (6 bases). CDR1 and CDR2 from the germline V gene are SGDLS and YYNGEE. This CDR3 has 14 amino acids. V gave up 3 bases and J gave up 1 base, with 10 bases separating them.

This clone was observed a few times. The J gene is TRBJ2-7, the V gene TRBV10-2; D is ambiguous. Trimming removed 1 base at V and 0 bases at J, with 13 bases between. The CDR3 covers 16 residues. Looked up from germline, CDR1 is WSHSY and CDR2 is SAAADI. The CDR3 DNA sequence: TGCGCCAGCAGTGAGTTTGTCAGGCGCAGCTCCTACGAGCAGTACTTC. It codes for CASSEFVRRSSYEQYF.

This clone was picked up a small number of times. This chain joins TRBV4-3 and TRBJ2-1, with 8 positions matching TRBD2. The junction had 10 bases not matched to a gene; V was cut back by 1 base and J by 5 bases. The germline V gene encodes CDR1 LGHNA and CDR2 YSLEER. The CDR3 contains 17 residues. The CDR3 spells CASSQGFTGTRHNEQFF. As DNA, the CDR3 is TGCGCCAGCAGCCAAGGGTTTACAGGGACTAGACACAATGAGCAGTTCTTC.

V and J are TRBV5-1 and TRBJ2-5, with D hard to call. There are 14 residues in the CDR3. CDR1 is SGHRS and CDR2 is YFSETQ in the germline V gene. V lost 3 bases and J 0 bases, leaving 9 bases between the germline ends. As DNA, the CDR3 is TGCGCCAGCAGCTCAGGCAGGTACCAAGAGACCCAGTACTTC. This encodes CASSSGRYQETQYF.

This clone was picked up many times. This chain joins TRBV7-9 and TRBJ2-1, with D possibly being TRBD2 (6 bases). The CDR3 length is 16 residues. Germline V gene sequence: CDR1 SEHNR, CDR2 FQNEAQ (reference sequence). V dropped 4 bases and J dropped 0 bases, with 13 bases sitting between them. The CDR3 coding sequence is TGTGCCAGCAGCTCTTCTAGCGCTAGCTCCTACAATGAGCAGTTCTTC. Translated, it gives CASSSSSASSYNEQFF. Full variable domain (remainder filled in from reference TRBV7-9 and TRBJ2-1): DTGVSQNPRHKITKRGQNVTFRCDPISEHNRLYWYRQTLGQGPEFLTYFQNEAQLEKSRLLSDRFSAERPKGSFSTLEIQRTEQGDSAMYLCASSSSSASSYNEQFFGPGTRLTVL.

CDR3 sequence: CASSLGTNYGYTF. The CDR3 coding sequence is TGCGCCAGCAGCTTGGGGACAAACTATGGCTACACCTTC. J is TRBJ1-2 and V is TRBV5-1; D is perhaps TRBD1 (5 bases). This CDR3 spans 13 amino acids. The V and J ends lost 0 bases and 2 bases respectively, with 5 bases between them. The germline CDR1 and CDR2 sequences are SGHRS and YFSETQ.

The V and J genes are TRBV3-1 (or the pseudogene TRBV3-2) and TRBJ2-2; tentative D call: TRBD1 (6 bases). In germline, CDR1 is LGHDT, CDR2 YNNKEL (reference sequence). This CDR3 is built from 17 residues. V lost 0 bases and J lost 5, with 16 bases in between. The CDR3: CASSQDTNKQGTGELFF. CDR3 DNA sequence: TGTGCCAGCAGCCAAGATACGAACAAACAGGGAACCGGGGAGCTGTTTTTT.

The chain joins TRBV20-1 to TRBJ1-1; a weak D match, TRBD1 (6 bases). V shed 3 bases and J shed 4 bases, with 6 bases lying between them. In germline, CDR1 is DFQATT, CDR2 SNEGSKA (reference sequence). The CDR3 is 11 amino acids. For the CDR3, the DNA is TGCAGTGCTAGCAGGGGCACTGAAGCTTTCTTT. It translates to CSASRGTEAFF.

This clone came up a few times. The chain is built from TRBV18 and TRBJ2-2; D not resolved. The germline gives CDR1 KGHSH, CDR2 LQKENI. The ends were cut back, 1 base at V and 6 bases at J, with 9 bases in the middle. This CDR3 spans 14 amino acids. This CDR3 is CASSPLPQAGELFF. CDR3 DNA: TGTGCCAGCTCACCACTCCCCCAGGCCGGGGAGCTGTTTTTT.

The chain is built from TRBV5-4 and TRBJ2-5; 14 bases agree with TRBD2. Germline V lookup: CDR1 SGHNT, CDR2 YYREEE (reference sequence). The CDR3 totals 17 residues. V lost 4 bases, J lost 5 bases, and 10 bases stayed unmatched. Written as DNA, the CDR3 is TGTGCCAGCAGCCCGGGGACTAGCGGGGGCCTCACCGAGACCCAGTACTTC. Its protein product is CASSPGTSGGLTETQYF.

The CDR3 loop is CASSYEGRGEQYF. In nucleotides, the CDR3 is TGTGCCAGCAGTTACGAGGGCCGGGGCGAGCAGTACTTC. V and J are TRBV27 and TRBJ2-7; D is perhaps TRBD2 (5 bases). V was trimmed by 4 bases and J by 6 bases, leaving 13 bases between them. CDR1 and CDR2 from the germline V gene are MNHEY and SMNVEV (reference sequence). The CDR3 spans 13 residues.

Here the CDR3 DNA reads TGTGCCAGCAGCGACCACAGGAACAGCAATCAGCCCCAGCATTTT. It translates to CASSDHRNSNQPQHF. The chain links TRBV6-6 to TRBJ1-5; D is possibly TRBD1 (5 bases). CDR3 size: 15 residues. V lost 6 bases and J lost 1, with 13 bases in between. CDR1 and CDR2 (germline): MNHNY, SVGAGI (reference sequence).

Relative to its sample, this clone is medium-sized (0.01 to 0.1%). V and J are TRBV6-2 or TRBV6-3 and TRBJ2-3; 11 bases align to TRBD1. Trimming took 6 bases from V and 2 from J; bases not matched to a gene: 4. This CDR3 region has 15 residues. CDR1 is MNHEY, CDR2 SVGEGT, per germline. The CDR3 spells CASSQGQGDTDTQYF. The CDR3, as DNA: TGTGCCAGCAGCCAGGGACAGGGGGACACAGATACGCAGTATTTT.

The CDR3, as DNA: TGTGCCGCCCAACCGGGACAGGGGAACACTGAAGCTTTCTTT. This translates into CAAQPGQGNTEAFF. The chain joins TRBV24-1 to TRBJ1-1; the match to TRBD1 covers 9 bases. Germline CDR1 is KGHDR and CDR2 is SFDVKD. This CDR3 is 14 amino acids long. The junction had 8 bases not matched to a gene; V was cut back by 12 bases and J by 1 base.

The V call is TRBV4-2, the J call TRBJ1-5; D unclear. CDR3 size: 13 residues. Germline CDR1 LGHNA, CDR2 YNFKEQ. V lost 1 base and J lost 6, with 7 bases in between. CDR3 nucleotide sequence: TGTGCCAGCAGCCAAGTACTAAGTCAGCCCCAGCATTTT. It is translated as CASSQVLSQPQHF.

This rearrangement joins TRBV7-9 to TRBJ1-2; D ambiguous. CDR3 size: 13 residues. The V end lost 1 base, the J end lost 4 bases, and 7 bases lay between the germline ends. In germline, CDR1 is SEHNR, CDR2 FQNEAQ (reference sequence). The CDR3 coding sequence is TGTGCCAGCAGCTTAGATACATCCTATGGCTACACCTTC. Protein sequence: CASSLDTSYGYTF.

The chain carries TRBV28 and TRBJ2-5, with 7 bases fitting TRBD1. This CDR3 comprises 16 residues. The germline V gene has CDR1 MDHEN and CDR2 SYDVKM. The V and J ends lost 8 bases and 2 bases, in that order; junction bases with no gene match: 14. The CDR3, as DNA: TGTGCCAGCTCCAAGTACGGACCGGGACAGCAAGAGACCCAGTACTTC. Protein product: CASSKYGPGQQETQYF.

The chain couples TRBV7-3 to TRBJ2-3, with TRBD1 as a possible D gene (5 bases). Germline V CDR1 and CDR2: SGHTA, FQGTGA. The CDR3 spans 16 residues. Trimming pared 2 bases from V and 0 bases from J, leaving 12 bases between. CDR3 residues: CASSLSGPFSTDTQYF. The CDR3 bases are TGTGCCAGCAGCTTATCAGGGCCATTTAGCACAGATACGCAGTATTTT.

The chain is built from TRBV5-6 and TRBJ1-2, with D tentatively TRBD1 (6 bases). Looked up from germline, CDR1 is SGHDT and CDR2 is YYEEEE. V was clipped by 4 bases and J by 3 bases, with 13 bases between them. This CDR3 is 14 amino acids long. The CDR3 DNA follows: TGTGCCAGCAGCCTCACAGGGTTGGACTATGGCTACACCTTC. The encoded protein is CASSLTGLDYGYTF.

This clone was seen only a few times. This CDR3 is CASSLTPAGGQETQYF. The CDR3 coding sequence is TGTGCCAGCAGCTTAACTCCAGCGGGGGGGCAAGAGACCCAGTACTTC. This chain links TRBV7-9 with TRBJ2-5, with 10 bases aligning to TRBD2. The junction had 5 bases not matched to a gene; V was cut back by 2 bases and J by 2 bases. CDR1 and CDR2 (germline): SEHNR, FQNEAQ (reference sequence). This CDR3 contains 16 residues. The variable domain in full, completed from reference TRBV7-9 and TRBJ2-5, reads DTGVSQNPRHKITKRGQNVTFRCDPISEHNRLYWYRQTLGQGPEFLTYFQNEAQLEKSRLLSDRFSAERPKGSFSTLEIQRTEQGDSAMYLCASSLTPAGGQETQYFGPGTRLLVL.

In DNA form, the CDR3 reads TGTGCCTGGAGTGTACGAGCAGATACGCAGTATTTT. Protein sequence: CAWSVRADTQYF. J is TRBJ2-3 and V is TRBV30; D is undetermined. Trimming stripped 0 bases from V and 4 bases from J, with 5 bases between. CDR3 length equals 12 residues. Germline assignment: CDR1 GTSNPN and CDR2 SVGIG (reference sequence).

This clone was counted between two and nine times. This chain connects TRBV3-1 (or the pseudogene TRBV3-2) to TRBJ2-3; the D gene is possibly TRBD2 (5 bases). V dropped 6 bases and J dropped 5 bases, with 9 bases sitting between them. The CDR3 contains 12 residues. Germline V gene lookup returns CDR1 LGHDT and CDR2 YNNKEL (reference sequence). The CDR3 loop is CASRDEGDTQYF. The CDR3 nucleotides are TGTGCCAGCAGGGACGAGGGAGATACGCAGTATTTT.